This TCR beta chain was captured in a study of cytomegalovirus exposure and HLA in healthy donors (dated by TCRdb to 2016 to 2017). In terms of the full investigation: In an earlier analysis of about 560 of the donors, around 300 Gb of sequence data and roughly 100 million unique TCR beta sequences from roughly 200 million T cells were reported. Four to six DR-DQ haplotypes were handled as single units for association and clustering, since linkage in the cohort was strong. Among the roughly 400 genotyped donors, about 85% belonged to the genetic ancestry cluster associated with self-reported Caucasian donors. The number of typed donors differed by locus: 629-630 for A, B, C, DRB1 and DQB1; some 500 for DQA1; over 600 for DPA1; and around 490 for DPB1. In the later analysis, no new phenotypic data were used to find candidate immune exposures; instead, reliance was placed on TCR beta sequences and their occurrence across donors. The T cell repertoires of several hundred subjects were profiled by immunosequencing and related to cytomegalovirus serostatus. On average, roughly 250,000 unique TCR beta nucleotide sequences were sequenced per donor among a few hundred genotyped donors of the cohort, with 15% to 20% of those sequences being non-productive. Every discovery cohort repertoire had been produced on one sequencing platform. High-throughput TCR immunosequencing, statistical association of individual TCRs with disease status, and machine learning were combined to predict cytomegalovirus infection status. HLA typing included class I and class II loci at four-digit resolution. Donor age, sex, ethnicity and CMV serostatus were compiled together with the repertoire data. A later analysis re-analyzed previously published TCR beta repertoires from 600 to 850 donors and added high-resolution HLA genotyping to study TCR occurrence patterns. A later genetic analysis took genome-wide SNP genotypes for about 55% of the roughly 700 donors and used that subset as a discovery cohort. Along with the roughly 700-subject first cohort, a separate validation cohort of over a hundred different subjects was used. In an earlier analysis of a few hundred of the donors, high-throughput TCR beta sequencing was used to judge whether each TCR beta V gene segment behaved as functional or pseudogenic. About 280 gigabases of sequencing data and 70 million to 100 million unique TCR sequences made up an early release that covered 500 to 650 HLA-typed donors. The study aimed to test whether signatures of past pathogen exposure could be identified by cataloging public T cell receptors.

This clone was recorded once. Its antigen is currently not known. No base quality values were provided; no much bigger clone lies one nucleotide off. The cohort was made up of 500 to 850 healthy bone marrow donors. Cohort members were all nominally healthy when sampled, although unrecorded immune exposures were likely present. The donor tested CMV seronegative, placing the donor among the 350 or so seronegative members of the cohort. Every donor gave a peripheral blood sample, and the peripheral blood mononuclear cells from that sample were used for TCR beta sequencing. Genomic DNA extraction from the blood cell samples was performed with the Qiagen DNeasy Blood Extraction Kit. V loses 4 bases of germline sequence and J loses 7 bases, and the interval between the two ends is 25 bases. From the cysteine through the phenylalanine, the CDR3 covers 17 amino acids. Just the 51-base CDR3 DNA is kept, in frame starting at base 1. CDR1 and CDR2, per the germline V gene, are SGHRS and YFSETQ.

The library came from the immunoSEQ multiplex PCR assay. For the multiplex PCR, a mixture combining 60 forward primers for TCR Vbeta segments and 13 reverse primers for TCR Jbeta segments was used. Amplification of the CDR3 region of rearranged TCR beta genes was performed with a multiplex PCR assay on genomic DNA. Amplified TCR beta libraries were sequenced as 87-base-pair reads on the Illumina HiSeq System. Processing in the source paper ran as follows. Across the roughly 600 repertoires, a later analysis counted tens of millions of unique TCR beta chains, 9.5 million to 12 million of which were shared by at least two donors. Raw reads were error-corrected and collapsed into unique sequences by a nearest-neighbor algorithm in which closely related sequences were merged to remove PCR and sequencing errors. V, D and J gene segments were assigned by aligning CDR3 sequences to IMGT reference sequences. For a sequence to be retained, at least a six-nucleotide match to both a V gene segment and a J gene segment was required. A rearrangement was called productive if the CDR3 had no stop codons and remained in frame with V and J, and every other rearrangement was called non-productive. Following IMGT convention, CDR3 was defined as the stretch from the second conserved V-encoded cysteine to the conserved J-encoded phenylalanine. In an earlier analysis of approximately 500 of the donors, sequences lacking an unambiguous match to a single V gene segment were excluded. An earlier analysis of around 600 of the donors classified V segments as functional when productive rearrangements were above 56.7% and as segregating when the standard deviation between donors was above 5%. A statistical classification framework was developed to diagnose cytomegalovirus status using the catalog of TCR beta chain sequences. In a later analysis, TCR nucleotide sequences were compared against IMGT/GENE-DB human TR gene sequences so that V and J genes could be assigned. A later analysis assigned CDR3 sequences and most-parsimonious VDJ recombination scenarios with the TCRdist pipeline. In a later analysis, each TCR beta chain was defined by its CDR3 amino acid sequence together with its V-gene family, and reads without a unique V-gene family were excluded. To address suspected cross-contamination and a sequencing artifact, a later analysis removed several hundred highly shared, low-generation-probability nucleotide sequences. A later analysis calculated a clonal expansion index for each public chain from normalized within-repertoire ranks of inferred template counts. In a later analysis, generation probabilities were computed with a VDJ recombination model fitted to out-of-frame rearrangements, and the resulting probabilities were checked against IGoR. In a later analysis, hypergeometric tests were used to score TCR-TCR, TCR-HLA and TCR-CMV co-occurrence, with a repertoire-size bias correction applied to TCR pairs. False discovery rates were estimated in a later analysis by permuting HLA or CMV assignments 20 times. In a later analysis, co-occurring TCRs were grouped using DBSCAN, with TCRdist sequence similarity added in when clustering inside HLA-allele-positive subsets. For co-occurrence clustering, repertoires with fewer than 30,000 or more than 120,000 public chains were excluded, along with four to six repertoires with anomalous nucleotide sharing. As stored in TCRdb, this immuneACCESS dataset retains in-frame rearrangements with V and J assigned. A fraction of the clones does not appear; measured against another copy, unresolved V genes explain less than half of the discrepancy, and the remainder lacks a known reason. V and J calls and clone size follow that table, whereas D and trimming were derived from the DNA. For this sample there are 200,000 to 250,000 clones; 70% to 80% appear just once. The leading ten clones occupy around 15% of the sample.

Results and caveats for the whole study, not just this receptor: In a later genetic analysis, fewer N-insertions in productive TCRs were reported among donors in an Asian-associated ancestry cluster than the roughly 700-donor mean. The only immune exposure information available for the cohort was CMV serostatus. The presence/absence analyses assumed that sequencing depth was roughly uniform across donors, and that assumption may not be true. The classifier was reported to diagnose cytomegalovirus status with high specificity and sensitivity in both the original and validation cohorts. Seventeen rarely observed V segments, including chromosome 9 orphons, were excluded from the earlier analysis of almost 600 of the donors because counts were too low. HLA typing was unavailable for some donors at each locus, so association tests used only the typed subset. A cluster of highly shared sequence variants was judged likely to be a technical artifact of the sequencing pipeline. A further reported finding was that TCR beta sequences accurately predicted the HLA-A and HLA-B alleles for most subjects in the first cohort. According to a later analysis, TCR association rates differed among HLA loci, with DRB1 alleles showing the most associated TCRs and HLA-C alleles showing the fewest. Most CMV-associated TCR beta chains appeared to be HLA-restricted in a later analysis, and the HLA associations seemed to be driven largely by CMV exposure. Correlated functional status among segregating V segments might reflect linkage disequilibrium, but an unknown experimental factor could not be ruled out. Broadly in line with IMGT annotations, most TCR beta V segments showed up in productive rearrangements about 87% or about 30% of the time in an earlier analysis of 587 of the donors. In a later analysis, HLA-associated TCR beta chains showed more clonal expansion and lower generation probabilities than non-associated chains that were equally common. This cohort had only TCR beta chains sequenced, and the lack of alpha or paired-chain data limited which features could be detected. In a later analysis, several top co-occurrence clusters were reported to appear linked to parvovirus B19, influenza, CMV and Epstein-Barr virus. The authors suggested that the approach could potentially be extended to other disease states and immunological phenotypes. Some IMGT-functional V segments, including TRBV6-2 and TRBV6-3, could not be told apart with the 87-base-pair reads, so those segments were excluded. V-gene and J-gene trimming of TCR beta chains was associated with a missense DCLRE1C variant in a later genetic analysis, and the association was replicated in an independent cohort. When HLA alleles, especially DR and DQ, strongly co-occurred, TCR associations were difficult to assign to individual alleles. A later analysis associated about 17,000 TCR beta sequences with specific HLA alleles at a false discovery rate of 0.05. Most TCR sequences were observed very rarely across donors, whereas some public TCRs were present in many individuals. The study listed 170 or so TCR beta chains as associated with cytomegalovirus. Three of the identified cytomegalovirus-associated TCR beta chains were confirmed in vitro to be specific for cytomegalovirus antigens.

The chain couples TRBV5-1 to TRBJ2-3, with TRBD2 perhaps the D gene, on 6 matching bases. The sequencing input was PBMCs. This receptor was identified in a man in his forties in good health and CMV-seronegative. The CDR3 protein: CASSLYDKDYPTHTQYF. The DNA reads as follows: TGCGCCAGCAGCCTCTACGACAAGGACTATCCCACCCATACGCAGTATTTT.